This TCR beta chain was captured by sequencing in a study of early T cells in non-severe SARS-CoV-2 infection. Study background: The sequenced material was bulk RNA from unsorted whole blood, and its chains were unpaired. Findings and caveats of the study: Database matching using VDJdb favored anti-spike CD8 responses, with private and CD4 specificities left missing.

The trim removed 10 bases at V and 6 bases at J, leaving 13 bases unmatched. CDR3 size: 14 residues. This clonotype was counted ten times or more. The antigen is undetermined. The TCR library protocol attached unique molecular identifiers to the individual cDNA molecules. TCRdb reanalysed the 5' RACE reads using MiXCR and keeps one entry per CDR3 protein. The table lists around 80,000 distinct CDR3 sequences, approximately 14% of them singletons. Source material: whole blood. The chain is built from TRBV12-3 or TRBV12-4 and TRBJ1-2; 8 bases are a match to TRBD1. This sequence was found in an adult who was a healthcare worker with PCR-confirmed SARS-CoV-2 infection or an uninfected control (not recorded which). CDR3 region: CATETRQGFDGYTF. CDR3 bases: TGTGCCACCGAAACAAGACAGGGGTTTGATGGCTACACCTTC.